Listed below are T cell receptor beta chains from one sample, sequenced in a study of sequential checkpoint blockade in melanoma. Sequencing was performed with immunoSEQ multiplex PCR; in TCRdb, only in-frame clones are kept and a portion is missing. The sample lists 7,900 or so clones, roughly a quarter seen once, with 5.5% to 7% in the top ten. The sample in question was tumor tissue (inferred from file names), obtained from a patient given nivolumab and ipilimumab in sequence. These receptors were obtained from a human donor with melanoma. Both conserved end residues are part of each CDR3. D genes are given only for firm matches. Where a row states a size, it is once, few, many or the class of an expanded clone; other rows omit it.

CDR3 DNA | CDR3 protein | J gene | V gene | CDR3 length | D gene | clone size
TGTGCCAGCAGGGCGCAAGGGGAAAGCCATCAGCCCCAGCATTTT | CASRAQGESHQPQHF | TRBJ1-5 | TRBV28 | 15 | . | .
TGTGCCAGCAGAAGAACAACGGAAAAACTGTTTTTT | CASRRTTEKLFF | TRBJ1-4 | TRBV9 | 12 | . | few
TGTGCCAGCGGCTCCCGCGGGACTAGCGGGGGAGATACGCAGTATTTT | CASGSRGTSGGDTQYF | TRBJ2-3 | TRBV12-5 | 16 | TRBD2 | .
TGCGCCAGCAGCCAAGACACAGGGCCTGGAAACACCATATATTTT | CASSQDTGPGNTIYF | TRBJ1-3 | TRBV1 | 15 | . | .
TGTGCCAGCAGTCCCGGGACAGGGGGTTTCGGTCAGGAGACCCAGTACTTC | CASSPGTGGFGQETQYF | TRBJ2-5 | TRBV6-8 | 17 | TRBD1 | .
TGTGCCAGCAGTTTAGCAGCGTTTGATTACAATGAGCAGTTCTTC | CASSLAAFDYNEQFF | TRBJ2-1 | TRBV28 | 15 | . | .
TGCGCCAGCAGTGAAGGGGTGACGGGACAGCCCCAGCATTTT | CASSEGVTGQPQHF | TRBJ1-5 | TRBV1 | 14 | . | .
TGTGCCATCGGGACAGGGCCTGGAAACACCATATATTTT | CAIGTGPGNTIYF | TRBJ1-3 | TRBV28 | 13 | TRBD1 | few
TGCGCCAGCAGCCATGCAGGGCCCAACTATGGCTACACCTTC | CASSHAGPNYGYTF | TRBJ1-2 | TRBV5-1 | 14 | . | .
TGTGCCTGGAATAAGGGGCAGGCTGGAAACACCATATATTTT | CAWNKGQAGNTIYF | TRBJ1-3 | TRBV30 | 14 | . | few
TGCGCCAGCAGCTTGACAGGGTCTAACTATGGCTACACCTTC | CASSLTGSNYGYTF | TRBJ1-2 | TRBV5-1 | 14 | . | .
TGCAGCGTGGCCGGGGGGACTAGTGCGGCAGATACGCAGTATTTT | CSVAGGTSAADTQYF | TRBJ2-3 | TRBV29-1 | 15 | TRBD2 | .
TGCGCCAGCAGCTGGTCGGGGACAGGGGTCACAGATACGCAGTATTTT | CASSWSGTGVTDTQYF | TRBJ2-3 | TRBV5-1 | 16 | TRBD1 | .
TGTGCCAGCAGCTTATTTCATCCTGCGTCGATTAATGAAAAACTGTTTTTT | CASSLFHPASINEKLFF | TRBJ1-4 | TRBV11-3 | 17 | . | few
TGTGCCAGCAGCACGCAGGGGTCATCTGGAAACACCATATATTTT | CASSTQGSSGNTIYF | TRBJ1-3 | TRBV11-3 | 15 | . | few
TGTGCCAGCAGCTACGGTAATCTCAATCAGCCCCAGCATTTT | CASSYGNLNQPQHF | TRBJ1-5 | TRBV11-3 | 14 | . | many
TGTGCCAGCAGCTTGGAGGCAGCGGGGGCCTACAATGAGCAGTTCTTC | CASSLEAAGAYNEQFF | TRBJ2-1 | TRBV11-3 | 16 | TRBD2 | many
TGTGCCAGTAGGGGGACAGGGGGCGGCGGGGAGCTGTTTTTT | CASRGTGGGGELFF | TRBJ2-2 | TRBV19 | 14 | TRBD1 | .
TGTGCCAGCAGCTTGGCCCTAGCGGGAATAGGGGAGCTGTTTTTT | CASSLALAGIGELFF | TRBJ2-2 | TRBV11-3 | 15 | TRBD2 | .
TGTGCCAGCAGCCGGGGACAGGGCGCAATGAACACTGAAGCTTTCTTT | CASSRGQGAMNTEAFF | TRBJ1-1 | TRBV11-3 | 16 | TRBD1 | many
TGTGCCAGCAGCTTAGAGGCAGGGGGAATGAATCAGCCCCAGCATTTT | CASSLEAGGMNQPQHF | TRBJ1-5 | TRBV11-3 | 16 | TRBD1 | many
TGTGCCAGCAGTTACTCGTCGAGTCGCCTAGCCAATGAGCAGTTCTTC | CASSYSSSRLANEQFF | TRBJ2-1 | TRBV6-8 | 16 | . | few
TGTGCCAGCAGTGACGAGGGGGACTCGGCTAATGAAAAACTGTTTTTT | CASSDEGDSANEKLFF | TRBJ1-4 | TRBV6-8 | 16 | . | .
TGCAGCGTTCCTACATCACCGGGGACTTACAATGAGCAGTTCTTC | CSVPTSPGTYNEQFF | TRBJ2-1 | TRBV29-1 | 15 | . | .
TGCGCCAGCAGCCTTGCCCTGTCCACAGATACGCAGTATTTT | CASSLALSTDTQYF | TRBJ2-3 | TRBV5-1 | 14 | . | .
TGTGCCTTGTACAAGGCAACTAATGAAAAACTGTTTTTT | CALYKATNEKLFF | TRBJ1-4 | TRBV30 | 13 | . | .
TGTGCCAGTAGTATGTCGGCAGGTCGCTACGAGCAGTACTTC | CASSMSAGRYEQYF | TRBJ2-7 | TRBV19 | 14 | . | .
TGTGCCAGCAGCCCACCGGGACAGGCGGCCGATACGCAGTATTTT | CASSPPGQAADTQYF | TRBJ2-3 | TRBV11-3 | 15 | TRBD1 | many
TGTGCCAGCAGAGCCGGGCCCTACTTCACTGAAGCTTTCTTT | CASRAGPYFTEAFF | TRBJ1-1 | TRBV6-8 | 14 | . | .
TGTGCCTGGAGTACCGCCCGAGAGACCCAGTACTTC | CAWSTARETQYF | TRBJ2-5 | TRBV30 | 12 | . | few
TGTGCCAGCAGGAGGACAGCCTACGAGCAGTACTTC | CASRRTAYEQYF | TRBJ2-7 | TRBV6-8 | 12 | . | few
TGCGCCAGCAGCCCGGAGGCACAGCTTAATGAAAAACTGTTTTTT | CASSPEAQLNEKLFF | TRBJ1-4 | TRBV5-1 | 15 | . | .
TGTGCCTGGAGTCCCTATGAACCCTACGAGCAGTACTTC | CAWSPYEPYEQYF | TRBJ2-7 | TRBV30 | 13 | . | few
TGTGCCAGCAGCTTGGGTCTAGCGGGGTCCTACGAGCAGTACTTC | CASSLGLAGSYEQYF | TRBJ2-7 | TRBV11-3 | 15 | TRBD2 | medium-sized
TGCAGCGTCCACCACAGTGGGGAGAAAAACATTCAGTACTTC | CSVHHSGEKNIQYF | TRBJ2-4 | TRBV29-1 | 14 | . | few
TGTGCCAGCAGTGAATCGTCCCGGGGACCCCTCCACTTT | CASSESSRGPLHF | TRBJ1-6 | TRBV25-1 | 13 | . | medium-sized
TGTGCCAGCAGCTTAGATCGGACTAGCGGGTTGAATACGCAGTATTTT | CASSLDRTSGLNTQYF | TRBJ2-3 | TRBV11-3 | 16 | TRBD2 | .
TGTGCCAGCAGCGCCGTCCCGGGACAGGGAGCAAAACTGTTTTTT | CASSAVPGQGAKLFF | TRBJ1-4 | TRBV11-3 | 15 | TRBD1 | .
TGTGCCAGCAGCGTAGCTGGGGTGGGGAACACCATATATTTT | CASSVAGVGNTIYF | TRBJ1-3 | TRBV9 | 14 | . | .
TGTGCCAGCAGTTACTCAGGAGGGGACCGACTAGCGGGAGATACGCAGTATTTT | CASSYSGGDRLAGDTQYF | TRBJ2-3 | TRBV6-8 | 18 | TRBD2 | few
TGTGCCAGTAGCCCGACTAGTTACTCCTACAATGAGCAGTTCTTC | CASSPTSYSYNEQFF | TRBJ2-1 | TRBV19 | 15 | . | once
TGTGCCAGTAGGGGACCATTCTACAATGAGCAGTTCTTC | CASRGPFYNEQFF | TRBJ2-1 | TRBV19 | 13 | . | few
TGCGCCAGCAGCCGAAACCTGGGGTCGGAGACCCAGTACTTC | CASSRNLGSETQYF | TRBJ2-5 | TRBV5-1 | 14 | . | many
TGTGCCATCAGTGGGAACACTGAAGCTTTCTTT | CAISGNTEAFF | TRBJ1-1 | TRBV6-4 | 11 | . | .
TGTGCCAGCGACAGGGGTTTAGGGGATGAGCAGTTCTTC | CASDRGLGDEQFF | TRBJ2-1 | TRBV28 | 13 | TRBD1 | few
TGCGCCAGCAGCTTGGAATCGGGGAGGAACACCGGGGAGCTGTTTTTT | CASSLESGRNTGELFF | TRBJ2-2 | TRBV5-1 | 16 | . | .
TGTGCCAGCAGCGTCCAGCCAGCGGAGCCTTACAATGAGCAGTTCTTC | CASSVQPAEPYNEQFF | TRBJ2-1 | TRBV9 | 16 | . | .
TGTGCCAGCAGTCCCTACTTCTACGAGCAGTACTTC | CASSPYFYEQYF | TRBJ2-7 | TRBV28 | 12 | . | .
TGCGCCAGCAGCCAATTCGGGGGCGCCTACGAGCAGTACTTC | CASSQFGGAYEQYF | TRBJ2-7 | TRBV4-1 | 14 | . | few
TGCGCCAGCAGGGGTACGGGACAGGGGGCCTCTGGAAACACCATATATTTT | CASRGTGQGASGNTIYF | TRBJ1-3 | TRBV5-1 | 17 | TRBD1 | .
TGTGCCAGCAGCGACCTGGAAGGCCCGGAAACTAACCGGAACTTT | CASSDLEGPETNRNF | TRBJ1-1 | TRBV9 | 15 | . | few
TGCAGCGGGACAGGGGTCCCCGGGGAGCTGTTTTTT | CSGTGVPGELFF | TRBJ2-2 | TRBV29-1 | 12 | TRBD1 | .
TGTGCCAGCAGCTTAGGTGTGAGGCCGTTCACAGATACGCAGTATTTT | CASSLGVRPFTDTQYF | TRBJ2-3 | TRBV11-3 | 16 | . | few
TGTGCCAGCAGTTCGACAGGGGAGAGCACCGGGGAGCTGTTTTTT | CASSSTGESTGELFF | TRBJ2-2 | TRBV28 | 15 | TRBD1 | .